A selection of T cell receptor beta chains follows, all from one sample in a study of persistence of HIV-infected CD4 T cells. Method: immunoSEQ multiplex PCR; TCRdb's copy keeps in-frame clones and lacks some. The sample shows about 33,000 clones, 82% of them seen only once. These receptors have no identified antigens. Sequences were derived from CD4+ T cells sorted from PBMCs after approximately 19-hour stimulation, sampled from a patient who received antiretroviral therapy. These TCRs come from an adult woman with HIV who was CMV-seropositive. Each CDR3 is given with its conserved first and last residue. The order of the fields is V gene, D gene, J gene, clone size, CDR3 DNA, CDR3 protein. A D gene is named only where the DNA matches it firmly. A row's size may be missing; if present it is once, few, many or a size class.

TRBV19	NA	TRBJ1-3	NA	TGTGCCAGTAGGATCGCGGGCTCTGGAAACACCATATATTTT	CASRIAGSGNTIYF
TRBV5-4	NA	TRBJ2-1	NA	TGTGCCAGCAGCTTGGGGGGGGACCTATACAATGAGCAGTTCTTC	CASSLGGDLYNEQFF
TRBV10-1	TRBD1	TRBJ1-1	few	TGCGCCAGCAGGGCCGGACAGGGGGGGACTGAAGCTTTCTTT	CASRAGQGGTEAFF
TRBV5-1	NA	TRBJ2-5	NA	TGCGCCAGCAGCCCAGCCTTGGGGGAGACCCAGTACTTC	CASSPALGETQYF
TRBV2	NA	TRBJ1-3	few	TGTGCCAGCAGCCGCCCCCGGAGCTCTGGAAACACCATATATTTT	CASSRPRSSGNTIYF
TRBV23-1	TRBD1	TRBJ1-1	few	TGCGCCAGCAGTCAGGGGGTGGACAGGGGTTACACTGAAGCTTTCTTT	CASSQGVDRGYTEAFF
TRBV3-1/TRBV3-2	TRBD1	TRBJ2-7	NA	TGTGCCAGCAGCCGGCTGGGGACAGGGGGCAACGAGCAGTACTTC	CASSRLGTGGNEQYF
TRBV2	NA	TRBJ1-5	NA	TGTGCCAGCAGCCCGGACAGAAATCAGCCCCAGCATTTT	CASSPDRNQPQHF
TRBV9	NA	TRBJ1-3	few	TGTGCCAGCAGCGTGAGGGGCGATGGGGCCTCTGGAAACACCATATATTTT	CASSVRGDGASGNTIYF
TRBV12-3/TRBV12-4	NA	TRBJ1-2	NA	TGTGCCAGCAGTTTAGGATCAGGGATCGGCTACACCTTC	CASSLGSGIGYTF
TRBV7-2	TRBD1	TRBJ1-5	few	TGTGCCAGCAGCTGGGACAGGGGGTCGGGCAATCAGCCCCAGCATTTT	CASSWDRGSGNQPQHF
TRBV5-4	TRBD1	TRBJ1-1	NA	TGTGCCAGCAGCGAACAGGGGGCTGGGGATTTCTTT	CASSEQGAGDFF
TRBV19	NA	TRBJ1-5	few	TGTGCCAGTAGTACGACAGTAAGGAGCAATCAGCCCCAGCATTTT	CASSTTVRSNQPQHF
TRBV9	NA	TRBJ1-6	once	TGTGCCAGCAGCGTAGAGGGAGCCCAGGGTGCTCCCCTCCACTTT	CASSVEGAQGAPLHF
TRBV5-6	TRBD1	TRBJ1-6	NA	TGTGCCAGCAGCTGGGCCGGGACAGGGATCAAGAATTCACCCCTCCACTTT	CASSWAGTGIKNSPLHF
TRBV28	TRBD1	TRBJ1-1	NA	TGTGCCAGCAGTCTCGGGGACAGGGTTCGCACTGAAGCTTTCTTT	CASSLGDRVRTEAFF
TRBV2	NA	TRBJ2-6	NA	TGTGCCATGCTAGGGGGATCTGGGGCCAACGTCCTGACTTTC	CAMLGGSGANVLTF
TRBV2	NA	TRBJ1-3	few	TGTGCCAGCCGGTCGGGGGGCGAAAACACCATATATTTT	CASRSGGENTIYF
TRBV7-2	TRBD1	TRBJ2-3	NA	TGTGCCAGCAGAGGTCCGGGACAGAGCACAGATACGCAGTATTTT	CASRGPGQSTDTQYF
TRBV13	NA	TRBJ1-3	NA	TGTGCCAGCAGCTCTCAGAGCTCTGGAAACACCATATATTTT	CASSSQSSGNTIYF
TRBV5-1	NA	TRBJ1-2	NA	TGCGCCAGCAGCTTGGGCCAGGTAAACTATGGCTACACCTTC	CASSLGQVNYGYTF
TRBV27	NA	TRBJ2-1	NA	TGTGCCAGCAGTCCCCGGGCCCAGCTGGGCAATGAGCAGTTCTTC	CASSPRAQLGNEQFF
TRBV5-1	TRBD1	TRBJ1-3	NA	TGCGCCAGCAGCAAGACAGGGACCTCTGGAAACACCATATATTTT	CASSKTGTSGNTIYF
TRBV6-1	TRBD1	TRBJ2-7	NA	TGTGCCAGCAGTGTAACCTTGGGACAGGGGGCCTACGAGCAGTACTTC	CASSVTLGQGAYEQYF
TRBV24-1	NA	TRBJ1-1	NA	TGTGCCACCAGTGATTTCGGACAGACTGAAGCTTTCTTT	CATSDFGQTEAFF
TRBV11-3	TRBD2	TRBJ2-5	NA	TGTGCCAGCAGCTTAGGGACTAGCGGGGGATTTCGGGAAGAGACCCAGTACTTC	CASSLGTSGGFREETQYF
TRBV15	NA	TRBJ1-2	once	TGTGCCACCAGCAGGGTACGGACCTCAAACAACTATGGCTACACCTTC	CATSRVRTSNNYGYTF
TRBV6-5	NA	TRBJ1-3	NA	TGTGCCAGCAGGTTAGGGTCGGGTCTCGTTGACACCATATATTTT	CASRLGSGLVDTIYF
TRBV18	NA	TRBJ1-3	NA	TGTGCCAGCTCACACAAGGGGCCCAGGTTCGGCTCTCGCAACACCATATATTTT	CASSHKGPRFGSRNTIYF
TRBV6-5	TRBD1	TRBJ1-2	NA	TGTGCCAGCAGGGGGACAGCCAACTATGGCTACACCTTC	CASRGTANYGYTF
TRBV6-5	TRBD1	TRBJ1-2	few	TGTGCCTCCAGGGGGGCTGGCTATGGCTACACCTTC	CASRGAGYGYTF
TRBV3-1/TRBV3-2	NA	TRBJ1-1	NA	TGTGCCAGCAGCCTGGGAGGGAACACTGAAGCTTTCTTT	CASSLGGNTEAFF
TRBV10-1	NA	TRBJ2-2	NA	TGCGCCAGCAGTGAGGATGGGGGCGCGAACACCGGGGAGCTGTTTTTT	CASSEDGGANTGELFF
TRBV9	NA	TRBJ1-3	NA	TGTGCCAGCAGCGTAGAGGGAACATGGAGTGGAAACACCATATATTTT	CASSVEGTWSGNTIYF
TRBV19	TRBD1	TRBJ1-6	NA	TGTGCCAGTAGGGACAGGAGAAATTCACCCCTCCACTTT	CASRDRRNSPLHF
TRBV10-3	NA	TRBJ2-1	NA	TGTGCCATCAGTGAGTCGTCAGCTAATGAGCAGTTCTTC	CAISESSANEQFF
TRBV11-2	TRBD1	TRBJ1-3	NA	TGTGCCAGCAGCTTAGTGGCAGGGGGCAGTGGAAACACCATATATTTT	CASSLVAGGSGNTIYF
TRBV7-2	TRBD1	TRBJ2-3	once	TGTGCCAGCAGCTTCGACGGAGCCGGGACAGGGCGAGATACGCAGTATTTT	CASSFDGAGTGRDTQYF
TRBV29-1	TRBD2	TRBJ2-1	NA	TGCAGCGTTGGGACTAGCGGGTTCTACAATGAGCAGTTCTTC	CSVGTSGFYNEQFF
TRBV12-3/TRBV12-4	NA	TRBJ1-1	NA	TGTGCCAGCAGTTTCGGGAGGGAGAGCGAAGCTTTCTTT	CASSFGRESEAFF
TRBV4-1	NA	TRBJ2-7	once	TGCGCCAGCAGCCAAGACCCGGGACGTACCTACGAGCAGTACTTC	CASSQDPGRTYEQYF
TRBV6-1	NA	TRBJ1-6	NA	TGTGCCAGCAGTGCTACAGGGAGCTCCTATAATTCACCCCTCCACTTT	CASSATGSSYNSPLHF
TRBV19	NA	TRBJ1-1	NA	TGTGCCAGTATCCGTCAGAACACTGAAGCTTTCTTT	CASIRQNTEAFF
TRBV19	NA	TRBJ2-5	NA	TGTGCCAGTAGTATAGTGGAGGGGATCCAAGAGACCCAGTACTTC	CASSIVEGIQETQYF
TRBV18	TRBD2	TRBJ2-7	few	TGTGCCAGCTCACCCGGGAGGGGGGTCGGCTACGAGCAGTACTTC	CASSPGRGVGYEQYF
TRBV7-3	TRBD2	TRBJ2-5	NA	TGTGCCAGCAGCCTAAGCGGGGGACAAGAGACCCAGTACTTC	CASSLSGGQETQYF
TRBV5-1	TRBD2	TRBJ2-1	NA	TGCGCCAGCACCGGAGAAGCGGGAGATGCCTACAATGAGCAGTTCTTC	CASTGEAGDAYNEQFF
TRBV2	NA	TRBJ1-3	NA	TGTGCCAGCAGTGAAAGGACAAATGGAAACACCATATATTTT	CASSERTNGNTIYF